Sequencing of this TCR beta chain was carried out in a study of human CD8 memory T cell subsets. A UMI-labeled 5' RACE approach was the method that produced the TCR beta libraries. TCRdb re-called the 5' RACE reads and catalogs CDR3 proteins one per entry, DNA excluded. The sample data list fewer than 20,000 distinct CDR3 sequences. Germline V gene data show CDR1 as DFQATT and CDR2 as SNEGSKA (reference sequence). This CDR3 spans 14 amino acids. V is TRBV20-1 and J is TRBJ2-1; as DNA is missing, the TRBD1 call by TCRdb cannot be tested. The clonotype originates from a human donor in good health. Sequencing input: CD8+ T cells from PBMCs. This CDR3 is CSAPGGAVYNEQFF.